The 22 T cell receptor beta chains in this list originate from one sample, sequenced in a study of cytomegalovirus exposure and HLA in healthy donors. The PCR contained 60 Vbeta and 13 Jbeta primers. TCRdb's table, derived via immunoSEQ multiplex PCR, lists solely in-frame clones and lacks some. The sample has tens of thousands of clones; roughly three fifths are singletons. Source material: PBMCs. The receptors here all came from a woman in her 30s in good health and CMV-seronegative.

The chain combines TRBV5-1 with TRBJ1-2; TRBD1 is a possible D gene (6 bases). This CDR3 is built from 15 residues. CDR1 SGHRS and CDR2 YFSETQ come from the germline V gene. Trimming took off 0 bases at V and 7 bases at J, with 16 bases between the two ends. The CDR3 region has the DNA TGCGCCAGCAGCTTGGCGTTACAGGGAGTCGGTGGCTACACCTTC. Amino acids: CASSLALQGVGGYTF.

The count of this clone is one. The V gene is TRBV19, the J gene TRBJ1-4, with 7 bases aligning to TRBD1. Germline trimming cut 7 bases from V and 4 bases from J; bases unmatched to any gene: 9. The CDR3 loop spans 15 amino acids. CDR1 is LNHDA, CDR2 SQIVND, per germline (reference sequence). DNA of the CDR3: TGTGCCAGTACCCCAGGGACAGTTAATAATGAAAAACTGTTTTTT. Residues: CASTPGTVNNEKLFF.

The chain couples TRBV7-9 to TRBJ1-2; TRBD1 matches at 7 bases. Unmatched junction bases numbered 15, after V lost 1 base and J lost 7 bases. The CDR3 loop spans 17 amino acids. Germline-derived CDR1 and CDR2 are SEHNR and FQNEAQ (reference sequence). Here the CDR3 reads CASSLGNRGPYVGGYTF. In DNA form, the CDR3 reads TGTGCCAGCAGCTTAGGAAACAGGGGCCCATACGTCGGTGGCTACACCTTC.

V usage is TRBV28 and J usage is TRBJ1-1; 12 nucleotides match TRBD1. Germline CDR1 is MDHEN and CDR2 is SYDVKM. This CDR3 region has 17 residues. V was clipped by 5 bases and J by 0 bases; unmatched bases: 7. The CDR3 DNA reads as TGTGCCAGCAGTCGGGACAGGGGGCTGCCTTTGAACACTGAAGCTTTCTTT. Encoded protein: CASSRDRGLPLNTEAFF. Full variable domain (outside the CDR3, taken from reference TRBV28 and TRBJ1-1): DVKVTQSSRYLVKRTGEKVFLECVQDMDHENMFWYRQDPGLGLRLIYFSYDVKMKEKGDIPEGYSVSREKKERFSLILESASTNQTSMYLCASSRDRGLPLNTEAFFGQGTRLTVV.

The chain carries TRBV5-1 and TRBJ1-6; TRBD1 agrees at 8 bases. The CDR3 covers 16 residues. In germline, CDR1 is SGHRS, CDR2 YFSETQ. Trimming cost V 0 bases and J 7 bases; bases outside gene matches: 6. The CDR3 region has the DNA TGCGCCAGCAGCTTGGCGCAGGGGGCAAAGAATTCACCCCTCCACTTT. Protein product: CASSLAQGAKNSPLHF.

J is TRBJ1-6 and V is TRBV6-5; 7 bases are a match to TRBD1. The CDR3 consists of 14 residues. The V gene end was trimmed by 1 base and the J gene end by 6 bases; junction bases not matched to a gene: 0. Germline CDR1 and CDR2: MNHEY and SVGAGI. The CDR3 protein is CASSYYRGNSPLHF. The CDR3 region has the DNA TGTGCCAGCAGTTACTACAGGGGTAATTCACCCCTCCACTTT.

The chain combines TRBV29-1 with TRBJ1-2; D uncertain. V lost 1 base and J 6 bases, leaving 9 bases between the germline ends. The CDR3 length is 12 residues. CDR1 and CDR2 from the germline V gene are SQVTM and ANQGSEA. CDR3 in amino acids: CSVEGALDGYTF. The CDR3, as DNA: TGCAGCGTTGAAGGGGCCCTTGATGGCTACACCTTC.

This chain links TRBV6-5 with TRBJ2-1; TRBD2 aligns across 9 bases. V trimming: 6 bases; J trimming: 7 bases; junction bases outside the gene matches: 10. Germline assignment: CDR1 MNHEY and CDR2 SVGAGI. The CDR3 is 15 residues long. This CDR3 reads CASSPQREDWNEQFF. In DNA, the CDR3 is TGTGCCAGCAGCCCCCAGCGGGAGGACTGGAATGAGCAGTTCTTC.

The chain is built from TRBV6-4 and TRBJ2-1; TRBD2 agrees at 9 bases. This CDR3 region has 15 residues. Per the germline V gene, CDR1 is MRHNA and CDR2 is SNTAGT. The V and J ends lost 5 bases and 5 bases, in that order; junction bases with no gene match: 7. The CDR3 bases are TGTGCCAGCAGTCCACAGCGGGGGGACCACAATGAGCAGTTCTTC. Amino acids: CASSPQRGDHNEQFF.

This clone was picked up a small number of times. The gene calls are TRBV5-3 and TRBJ1-2; D is ambiguous. TRBV5-3 is sorted into the ORF group, with uncertain function. The CDR3 sequence is 13 residues long. Trimming cost V 0 bases and J 2 bases, with 5 bases left between them. The CDR3 DNA reads TGTGCCAGAAGCTTGGAACAGAACTATGGCTACACCTTC. Protein sequence: CARSLEQNYGYTF.

The chain employs TRBV28 and TRBJ1-4, with a weak D call TRBD1 (6 bases). Trimming shortened V by 6 bases and J by 4 bases, and 15 bases separated the two germline ends. CDR3 length equals 15 residues. Germline V gives CDR1 MDHEN, CDR2 SYDVKM. The CDR3 spells CASSDYRAHNEKLFF. CDR3 nucleotides: TGTGCCAGCAGCGACTACAGGGCGCATAATGAAAAACTGTTTTTT.

CDR3 nucleotide sequence: TGTGCCAGCAGCGAAGGACTAGCGGGAGCTAGGGGCAACTACGAGCAGTACTTC. It translates to CASSEGLAGARGNYEQYF. The chain recombines TRBV5-4 with TRBJ2-7; 13 nucleotides agree with TRBD2. This CDR3 has 18 amino acids. The germline V gene has CDR1 SGHNT and CDR2 YYREEE (reference sequence). The J segment lost 3 bases and the V segment lost 4 bases, leaving 13 bases of the junction unmatched.

This chain uses TRBV20-1 with TRBJ2-5, with D uncertain. Looked up from germline, CDR1 is DFQATT and CDR2 is SNEGSKA (reference sequence). The germline V and J ends were trimmed by 2 bases and 5 bases, with 3 bases remaining between them. The CDR3 has 10 amino acids. CDR3 sequence reads: CSARRETQYF. CDR3 DNA sequence: TGCAGTGCTAGACGGGAGACCCAGTACTTC.

This clone occurred a few times. The chain carries TRBV9 and TRBJ2-1; weak D call: TRBD2 (6 bases). The germline gives CDR1 SGDLS, CDR2 YYNGEE. CDR3 length: 14 amino acids. The V end lost 6 bases, the J end lost 1 base, and 11 bases lay between the germline ends. DNA of the CDR3: TGTGCCAGCAACCTAGGGAGGTCCTACAATGAGCAGTTCTTC. Its protein product is CASNLGRSYNEQFF.

CDR3 sequence reads: CSVREPGADTQYF. For the CDR3, the DNA is TGCAGCGTTCGGGAGCCGGGCGCAGATACGCAGTATTTT. The J gene is TRBJ2-3, the V gene TRBV29-1; weak D call: TRBD2 (6 bases). Germline V gene data show CDR1 as SQVTM and CDR2 as ANQGSEA. With 5 bases removed from V and 4 bases from J, the gap between germline ends came to 13 bases. CDR3 length: 13 residues.

The chain joins TRBV11-1 to TRBJ1-1; D is ambiguous. The CDR3 loop spans 13 amino acids. V shed 3 bases and J shed 3 bases, with 8 bases lying between them. Looked up from germline, CDR1 is SGHAT and CDR2 is FQDESV (reference sequence). DNA of the CDR3: TGTGCCAGCAGCTTTGGGCGAGACACTGAAGCTTTCTTT. This sequence encodes CASSFGRDTEAFF.

CDR3: CASSLAPSSYEQYF. The CDR3 DNA reads as TGCGCCAGCAGCTTGGCCCCGAGCTCCTACGAGCAGTACTTC. The chain is built from TRBV5-1 and TRBJ2-7; D call uncertain. Trimming shortened V by 0 bases and J by 0 bases, and 7 bases separated the two germline ends. The CDR3 covers 14 residues. Germline V CDR1 and CDR2: SGHRS, YFSETQ.

The rearrangement joins TRBV7-8 to TRBJ2-7, with 9 bases aligning to TRBD2. Looked up from germline, CDR1 is SGHVS and CDR2 is FQNEAQ. This CDR3 comprises 18 residues. Germline trimming cut 5 bases from V and 2 bases from J; bases unmatched to any gene: 16. CDR3 coding DNA: TGTGCCAGCAGCCCTGCTACGGGGGGAGCGGGGGGAACCTACGAGCAGTACTTC. It encodes CASSPATGGAGGTYEQYF.

V and J are TRBV7-2 and TRBJ2-1; TRBD2 aligns across 7 bases. V shed 10 bases, J shed 1 base, and the junction held 1 base outside the gene matches. The CDR3 has 12 residues. Germline-derived CDR1 and CDR2 are SGHTA and FQGNSA. CDR3 nucleotides: TGTGCCACAGCGGGGTCCTACAATGAGCAGTTCTTC. It codes for CATAGSYNEQFF.

Only one count was recorded for this clone. This chain joins TRBV19 and TRBJ2-2, with 10 positions matching TRBD1. There are 13 residues in the CDR3. The germline V gene has CDR1 LNHDA and CDR2 SQIVND (reference sequence). Unmatched junction bases numbered 1, after V lost 7 bases and J lost 5 bases. CDR3 loop: CASKGQGTGELFF. CDR3 bases: TGTGCCAGTAAGGGACAGGGGACCGGGGAGCTGTTTTTT.

This clone showed up just a few times. The chain employs TRBV5-4 and TRBJ2-7; 8 positions match TRBD1. There are 15 residues in the CDR3. With 4 bases clipped from V and 3 bases from J, the junction kept 9 bases outside the gene matches. The germline CDR1 and CDR2 sequences are SGHNT and YYREEE (reference sequence). Written as DNA, the CDR3 is TGTGCCAGCAGCGAAGGGACAGGAAAATTCTACGAGCAGTACTTC. Amino acids: CASSEGTGKFYEQYF.

This clone was picked up a small number of times. The chain carries TRBV11-2 and TRBJ2-3; 7 positions match TRBD2. Germline CDR1 and CDR2: SGHAT and FQNNGV. Trimming removed 5 bases from V and 7 bases from J; junction bases left unmatched: 12. The CDR3 sequence is 15 residues long. The CDR3, as DNA: TGTGCCAGCAGCGAGGAGGCGGGAGTGGTGAATACGCAGTATTTT. Its protein is CASSEEAGVVNTQYF.